Below, 21 T cell receptor beta chains from the same sample are listed, as sequenced in a study of blood T cell repertoires in COVID-19. Profiled with immunoSEQ multiplex PCR; TCRdb holds only in-frame clones, not every one. This repertoire shows approximately 300,000 clones, approximately 92% found once; its top ten account for approximately 7.5%. Material: peripheral blood. These receptors all stem from a woman between 25 and 40 years old with COVID-19, enrolled during active disease.

CDR3 in amino acids: CASSRTTGVGTGELFF. CDR3 bases: TGTGCCAGCAGCCGTACCACAGGGGTGGGAACCGGGGAGCTGTTTTTT. The chain has TRBV5-8 and TRBJ2-2, with TRBD1 identical over 7 bases. Losses at the gene ends were 4 bases for V and 5 bases for J; bases not matched to a gene: 11. The CDR3 totals 16 residues. Germline V gene data show CDR1 as SGHTS and CDR2 as YDEGEE. The full variable domain, with the rest looked up from reference TRBV5-8 and TRBJ2-2, is EAGVTQSPTHLIKTRGQQATLRCSPISGHTSVYWYQQALGLGLQFLLWYDEGEERNRGNFPPRFSGRQFPNYSSELNVNALELEDSALYLCASSRTTGVGTGELFFGEGSRLTVL.

CDR3 coding DNA: TGTGCCAGCTCACCAGGGGGGAATTCTAACTATGGCTACACCTTC. It yields the protein CASSPGGNSNYGYTF. V usage is TRBV18 and J usage is TRBJ1-2, with D possibly TRBD1 on 5 matching bases. CDR3 length: 15 residues. CDR1 is KGHSH and CDR2 is LQKENI in the germline V gene. Trimming pared 2 bases from V and 0 bases from J, leaving 10 bases between. The full variable domain, completed using reference TRBV18 and TRBJ1-2, is NAGVMQNPRHLVRRRGQEARLRCSPMKGHSHVYWYRQLPEEGLKFMVYLQKENIIDESGMPKERFSAEFPKEGPSILRIQQVVRGDSAAYFCASSPGGNSNYGYTFGSGTRLTVV.

The chain is built from TRBV5-1 and TRBJ1-2, with a tentative D call TRBD1 (5 bases). CDR1 and CDR2 from the germline V gene are SGHRS and YFSETQ. V lost 1 base and J lost 2, with 9 bases in between. The CDR3 has 14 amino acids. CDR3 DNA: TGCGCCAGCAGCTTGAATCCAGGGAACTATGGCTACACCTTC. Its translation: CASSLNPGNYGYTF.

The rearrangement links TRBV2 to TRBJ2-3; no definite D call. The germline V gene encodes CDR1 SNHLY and CDR2 FYNNEI. V shed 8 bases and J shed 0 bases, with 9 bases lying between them. The CDR3 runs to 13 residues. CDR3 residues: CASLSRSTDTQYF. The CDR3, as DNA: TGTGCCAGCTTATCGCGGAGCACAGATACGCAGTATTTT.

The chain links TRBV5-8 to TRBJ2-5; D perhaps matches TRBD1 (6 bases). The ends were cut back, 0 bases at V and 7 bases at J, with 13 bases in the middle. Germline assignment: CDR1 SGHTS and CDR2 YDEGEE. This CDR3 spans 14 amino acids. CDR3 in amino acids: CASSLARARGTQYF. For the CDR3, the DNA is TGTGCCAGCAGCTTGGCCAGGGCCAGGGGGACCCAGTACTTC.

The V call is TRBV2, the J call TRBJ1-2; D unresolved. Per the germline V gene, CDR1 is SNHLY and CDR2 is FYNNEI. The CDR3 has 15 residues. The V gene lost 4 bases and the J gene lost 4 bases, with 16 bases spanning the gap. The CDR3 protein is CASSVVHSSSYGYTF. The CDR3 DNA reads as TGTGCCAGCAGTGTGGTTCATAGCAGTAGCTATGGCTACACCTTC.

The chain carries TRBV5-4 and TRBJ2-7; possibly TRBD1 for D (6 bases). The V gene's germline CDR1 is SGHNT and CDR2 YYREEE (reference sequence). Trimming took 4 bases from V and 2 from J, leaving 10 bases between them. The CDR3 consists of 13 residues. DNA of the CDR3: TGTGCCAGCAGCCAACAGGGCCCCTACGAGCAGTACTTC. This encodes CASSQQGPYEQYF.

V is TRBV30 and J is TRBJ2-3, with D perhaps TRBD2 (6 bases). Trimming pared 0 bases from V and 2 bases from J, leaving 15 bases between. In germline, CDR1 is GTSNPN, CDR2 SVGIG (reference sequence). This CDR3 contains 16 residues. The CDR3 sequence is CAWSVLVGGHTDTQYF. In DNA form, the CDR3 reads TGTGCCTGGAGTGTACTCGTGGGAGGTCACACAGATACGCAGTATTTT.

The J gene is TRBJ2-1, the V gene TRBV27; 12 bases map to TRBD2. CDR1 and CDR2 (germline): MNHEY, SMNVEV (reference sequence). Trimming at V came to 5 bases and at J to 7 bases, leaving 6 bases not matched to a gene. The CDR3 contains 15 residues. The CDR3 sequence: CASSLLAGGPNEQFF. DNA for the CDR3: TGTGCCAGCAGTCTGCTAGCGGGAGGGCCAAATGAGCAGTTCTTC.

This clone appeared once. The chain uses TRBV20-1 and TRBJ2-1, with no clear D. The germline V and J ends were trimmed by 6 bases and 10 bases, with 13 bases remaining between them. The CDR3 is 11 residues long. Germline-derived CDR1 and CDR2 are DFQATT and SNEGSKA (reference sequence). The CDR3 region is CSAILVSEQFF. In DNA, the CDR3 is TGCAGTGCCATCCTAGTTTCCGAGCAGTTCTTC.

The chain uses TRBV25-1 and TRBJ2-1; 14 bases match TRBD2. The CDR3 covers 18 residues. The germline V gene encodes CDR1 MGHDK and CDR2 SYGVNS. V lost 7 bases to trimming and J lost 3 bases; unmatched junction nucleotides: 11. The CDR3 reads CASKRGTSGSGDYNEQFF. CDR3 sequence (DNA): TGTGCCAGCAAGAGGGGGACTAGCGGGAGCGGTGACTACAATGAGCAGTTCTTC. The full variable domain, rest sourced from reference TRBV25-1 and TRBJ2-1, is EADIYQTPRYLVIGTGKKITLECSQTMGHDKMYWYQQDPGMELHLIHYSYGVNSTEKGDLSSESTVSRIRTEHFPLTLESARPSHTSQYLCASKRGTSGSGDYNEQFFGPGTRLTVL.

The V gene is TRBV3-1 (or the pseudogene TRBV3-2), the J gene TRBJ2-5; D is possibly TRBD1 (5 bases). Trimming removed 0 bases from V and 1 base from J, with 15 bases in between. Per germline, CDR1 LGHDT and CDR2 YNNKEL (reference sequence). The CDR3 consists of 17 residues. In DNA, the CDR3 is TGTGCCAGCAGCCAAGATGGGTGGGGCAGCCTCCAAGAGACCCAGTACTTC. Encoded protein: CASSQDGWGSLQETQYF.

Only a few counts were recorded for this clone. The V gene is TRBV6-5, the J gene TRBJ1-2, with 7 bases lining up with TRBD1. The junction had 13 bases not matched to a gene; V was cut back by 7 bases and J by 5 bases. The germline V gene encodes CDR1 MNHEY and CDR2 SVGAGI. The CDR3 has 15 amino acids. The CDR3 reads CASTPEAGGGYGYTF. The CDR3 nucleotides read TGTGCCAGCACCCCCGAGGCAGGGGGAGGTTATGGCTACACCTTC.

The chain joins TRBV28 to TRBJ1-5; D is ambiguous. This CDR3 contains 18 residues. Per germline, CDR1 MDHEN and CDR2 SYDVKM. Trimming left V 5 bases short and J 0 bases short, with 20 bases between. The chain's CDR3 is CASSPLAEAPDSNQPQHF. CDR3 nucleotides: TGTGCCAGCAGTCCACTTGCCGAGGCACCAGATAGCAATCAGCCCCAGCATTTT.

This sequence joins TRBV11-3 and TRBJ2-1; 13 bases match TRBD2. Germline CDR1 is SGHNT and CDR2 is YENEEA. V was pared by 5 bases and J by 8 bases, with 12 bases of the junction left unmatched. The CDR3 spans 17 residues. The CDR3 DNA is TGTGCCAGCAGCCCCCGGACTAGCGGGAGCAGGGGAGATGAGCAGTTCTTC. It yields the protein CASSPRTSGSRGDEQFF.

The chain is built from TRBV2 and TRBJ1-1; a weak D match, TRBD1 (6 bases). This CDR3 contains 13 residues. Trimming left V 10 bases short and J 5 bases short, with 17 bases between. Germline V gives CDR1 SNHLY, CDR2 FYNNEI. The CDR3 protein is CATQDRGVTEAFF. CDR3 nucleotide sequence: TGTGCCACCCAGGACAGAGGGGTAACTGAAGCTTTCTTT.

The gene calls are TRBV2 and TRBJ1-4, with 7 bases aligning to TRBD1. V was pared by 2 bases and J by 0 bases, with 6 bases of the junction left unmatched. The CDR3 is made up of 17 amino acids. Per the germline V gene, CDR1 is SNHLY and CDR2 is FYNNEI. The DNA of the CDR3 is TGTGCCAGCAGTGAACCAGGGGGTATTGCAACTAATGAAAAACTGTTTTTT. The encoded protein is CASSEPGGIATNEKLFF.

This clone was seen once. The chain carries TRBV11-2 and TRBJ2-3, with 9 bases identical to TRBD1. Trimming removed 9 bases from V and 2 bases from J; junction bases left unmatched: 3. The CDR3 has 13 amino acids. Germline values: CDR1 SGHAT, CDR2 FQNNGV. CDR3 DNA sequence: TGTGCCAGTACAGGGGGCTACACAGATACGCAGTATTTT. It encodes CASTGGYTDTQYF.

The chain combines TRBV6-5 with TRBJ1-1; 8 nucleotides match TRBD1. CDR3 size: 15 residues. CDR1 MNHEY and CDR2 SVGAGI come from the germline V gene. The V gene end was trimmed by 0 bases and the J gene end by 3 bases; junction bases not matched to a gene: 3. This CDR3 reads CASSYSTQGDTEAFF. CDR3 DNA sequence: TGTGCCAGCAGTTACTCGACACAGGGGGACACTGAAGCTTTCTTT.

The J gene is TRBJ2-7, the V gene TRBV7-9; the match to TRBD2 covers 7 bases. Per the germline V gene, CDR1 is SEHNR and CDR2 is FQNEAQ (reference sequence). V lost 3 bases and J lost 1; bases outside the gene matches: 6. The CDR3 length is 15 residues. The CDR3 is CASSFGGGRSYEQYF. Written as DNA, the CDR3 is TGTGCCAGCAGCTTTGGGGGAGGGCGGTCCTACGAGCAGTACTTC. The full variable domain, rest sourced from reference TRBV7-9 and TRBJ2-7, is DTGVSQNPRHKITKRGQNVTFRCDPISEHNRLYWYRQTLGQGPEFLTYFQNEAQLEKSRLLSDRFSAERPKGSFSTLEIQRTEQGDSAMYLCASSFGGGRSYEQYFGPGTRLTVT.

This chain joins TRBV5-1 and TRBJ2-1; tentative D call: TRBD2 (5 bases). The CDR3 spans 16 residues. Germline CDR1 and CDR2: SGHRS and YFSETQ. Trimming took off 2 bases at V and 0 bases at J, with 12 bases between the two ends. In DNA form, the CDR3 reads TGCGCCAGCAGCTTACAAGCGGCGAGCTCCTACAATGAGCAGTTCTTC. It yields the protein CASSLQAASSYNEQFF.